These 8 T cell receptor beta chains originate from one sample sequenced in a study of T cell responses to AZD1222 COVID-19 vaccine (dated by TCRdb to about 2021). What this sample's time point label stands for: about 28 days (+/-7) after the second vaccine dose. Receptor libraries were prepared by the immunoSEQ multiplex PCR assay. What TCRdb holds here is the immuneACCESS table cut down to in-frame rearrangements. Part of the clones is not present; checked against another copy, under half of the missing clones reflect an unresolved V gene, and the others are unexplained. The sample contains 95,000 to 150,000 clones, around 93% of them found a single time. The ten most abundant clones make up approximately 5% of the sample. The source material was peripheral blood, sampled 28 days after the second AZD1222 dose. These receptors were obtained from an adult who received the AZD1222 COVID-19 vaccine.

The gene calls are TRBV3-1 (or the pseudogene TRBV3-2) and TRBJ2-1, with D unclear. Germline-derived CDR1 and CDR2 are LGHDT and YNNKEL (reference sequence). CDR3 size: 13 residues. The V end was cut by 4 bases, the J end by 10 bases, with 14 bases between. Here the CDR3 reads CASSRDFRQEQFF. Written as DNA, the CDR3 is TGTGCCAGCAGCCGCGACTTTCGACAAGAGCAGTTCTTC.

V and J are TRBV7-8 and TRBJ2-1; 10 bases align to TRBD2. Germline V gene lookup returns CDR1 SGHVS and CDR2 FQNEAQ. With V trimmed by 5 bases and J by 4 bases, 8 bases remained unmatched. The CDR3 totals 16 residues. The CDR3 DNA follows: TGTGCCAGCAGCCCAACTAGCGGGGAAAATTACAATGAGCAGTTCTTC. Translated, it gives CASSPTSGENYNEQFF.

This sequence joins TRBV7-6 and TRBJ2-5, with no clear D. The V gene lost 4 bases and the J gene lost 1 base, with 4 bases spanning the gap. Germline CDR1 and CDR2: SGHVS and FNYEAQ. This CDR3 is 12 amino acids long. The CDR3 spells CASSSSQETQYF. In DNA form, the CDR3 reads TGTGCCAGCAGCTCCAGCCAAGAGACCCAGTACTTC.

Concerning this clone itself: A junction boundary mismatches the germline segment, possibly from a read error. Here the CDR3 reads CASSLDHARTEF. Written as DNA, the CDR3 is TGTGCCAGCAGTCTGGATCACGCACGGACAGAGTTT. This chain joins TRBV28 and TRBJ1-1; possibly TRBD1 for D (6 bases). The CDR3 consists of 12 residues. Germline V gene sequence: CDR1 MDHEN, CDR2 SYDVKM.

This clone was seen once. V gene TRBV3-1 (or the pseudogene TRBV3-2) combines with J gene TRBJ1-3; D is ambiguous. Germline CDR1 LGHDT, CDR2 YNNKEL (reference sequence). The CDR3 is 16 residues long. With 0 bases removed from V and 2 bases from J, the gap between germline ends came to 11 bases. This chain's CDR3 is CASSQDDRRTGNTIYF. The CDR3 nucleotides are TGTGCCAGCAGCCAAGATGACCGGAGGACTGGAAACACCATATATTTT.

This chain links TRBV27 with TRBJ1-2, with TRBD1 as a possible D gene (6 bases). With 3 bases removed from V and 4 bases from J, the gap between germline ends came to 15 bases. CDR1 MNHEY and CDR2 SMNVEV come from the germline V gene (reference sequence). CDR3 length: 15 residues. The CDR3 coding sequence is TGTGCCAGCAGTTTGGGGCCGGGGGCTTTCTATGGCTACACCTTC. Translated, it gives CASSLGPGAFYGYTF.

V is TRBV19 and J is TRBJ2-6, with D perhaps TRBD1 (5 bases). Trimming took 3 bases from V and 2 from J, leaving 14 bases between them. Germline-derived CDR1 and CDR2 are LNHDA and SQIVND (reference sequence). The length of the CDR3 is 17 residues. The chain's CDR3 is CASSIRQPAAGANVLTF. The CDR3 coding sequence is TGTGCCAGTAGTATCCGACAGCCCGCGGCTGGGGCCAACGTCCTGACTTTC.

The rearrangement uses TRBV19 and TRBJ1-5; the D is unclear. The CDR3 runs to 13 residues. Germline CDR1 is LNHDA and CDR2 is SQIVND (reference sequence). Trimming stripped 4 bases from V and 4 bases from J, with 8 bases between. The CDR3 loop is CASSNAPNQPQHF. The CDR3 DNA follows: TGTGCCAGTAGTAACGCTCCAAATCAGCCCCAGCATTTT.